A selection of T cell receptor beta chains follows, all from one sample in a study of control samples from healthy donors and cancer patients. Sequenced by immunoSEQ multiplex PCR; TCRdb stores in-frame clones only, minus some. This sample has about 120,000 clones; approximately 92% occur once, and the top ten carry around 0.52%. The sequenced sample was PBMCs. Every receptor here comes from a man older than 75 with head and neck cancer. The CDR3 runs from the conserved cysteine through the conserved F or W. Each record gives: clone size, CDR3 length, J gene, D gene, V gene, CDR3 DNA, CDR3 protein. The D gene is left open where the match is weak. Only some rows state a clone size, as once, few, many or a class for expanded clones.

>.|18|TRBJ2-2|TRBD2|TRBV7-9
TGTGCCAGCAGCTTAGGGATCAGCGGGAGGGCCGATACCGGGGAGCTGTTTTTT
CASSLGISGRADTGELFF
>.|17|TRBJ1-4|TRBD1|TRBV18
TGTGCCAGCTCTCGGTCGACAGGGGGAACTACTAATGAAAAACTGTTTTTT
CASSRSTGGTTNEKLFF
>.|13|TRBJ2-1|TRBD1|TRBV2
TGTGCCAGCCGGGACAGTACTCGTAATGAGCAGTTCTTC
CASRDSTRNEQFF
>.|13|TRBJ1-1|.|TRBV5-1
TGCGCCAGCAGCGTCAGGGCGGGCACTGAAGCTTTCTTT
CASSVRAGTEAFF
>few|13|TRBJ2-7|TRBD1|TRBV3-1/TRBV3-2
TGTGCCAGCAGGTCACCAGGGGGCGACGAGCAGTACTTC
CASRSPGGDEQYF
>.|11|TRBJ2-1|.|TRBV4-1
TGCGCCAGCAGCCTCGGGCTAGAGCAGTTCTTC
CASSLGLEQFF
>.|14|TRBJ1-1|.|TRBV6-5
TGTGCCAGCAGTTACGGAGCGGGTAAGACTGAAGCTTTCTTT
CASSYGAGKTEAFF
>.|17|TRBJ2-1|TRBD2|TRBV29-1
TGCAGCGTTCCTCGGGGGGCGGGAGGAGGGACCTACAATGAGCAGTTCTTC
CSVPRGAGGGTYNEQFF
>.|15|TRBJ2-7|TRBD1|TRBV5-1
TGCGCCAGCAACCCAGGACAGGGGAGGCCCTACGAGCAGTACTTC
CASNPGQGRPYEQYF
>.|15|TRBJ1-2|.|TRBV5-1
TGCGCCAGCAGCTTGGCAGTCCCCGGTGTAGATGGCTACACCTTC
CASSLAVPGVDGYTF
>.|14|TRBJ2-7|TRBD2|TRBV27
TGTGCCAGCAGAGCCGGGACTAGTATCTACGAGCAGTACTTC
CASRAGTSIYEQYF
>few|14|TRBJ1-4|TRBD1|TRBV5-1
TGCGCCAGCACCTTAGGGGGCCTCGGAGAAAAACTGTTTTTT
CASTLGGLGEKLFF
>.|14|TRBJ2-2|TRBD2|TRBV7-9
TGTGCCAGCAGCCCTAGCGGAGGAGGCGGGGAGCTGTTTTTT
CASSPSGGGGELFF
>.|16|TRBJ1-2|.|TRBV18
TGTGCCAGCTCACCATTAAAAGGGACCCCTAACTATGGCTACACCTTC
CASSPLKGTPNYGYTF
>.|12|TRBJ1-1|.|TRBV7-9
TGTGCCAGCAGCTTGGTATTCACTGAAGCTTTCTTT
CASSLVFTEAFF
>.|13|TRBJ2-5|.|TRBV6-2/TRBV6-3
TGTGCCAGCAGTTATGGCCCACAAGAGACCCAGTACTTC
CASSYGPQETQYF
>.|16|TRBJ1-6|.|TRBV7-9
TGTGCCAGCAGCCCGAGGGGGGGTCGGTATAATTCACCCCTCCACTTT
CASSPRGGRYNSPLHF
>.|13|TRBJ2-2|.|TRBV2
TGTGCCAGCAGTGAAACCCCTGGGGTCGAGCTGTTTTTT
CASSETPGVELFF
>.|11|TRBJ2-1|.|TRBV20-1
TGCAGTGCTTCCACCCGGAATGAGCAGTTCTTC
CSASTRNEQFF
>.|14|TRBJ1-2|.|TRBV6-5
TGTGCCAGCATTGGAAACCCCCCTCTCTATGGCTACACCTTC
CASIGNPPLYGYTF
>.|12|TRBJ2-1|.|TRBV27
TGTGCCAGCAGTTTATTGCGGGGGCTGGTGTTCTTC
CASSLLRGLVFF
>once|17|TRBJ2-2|TRBD2|TRBV18
TGTGCCAGCTCTCAGACTAGCGGGAGCGCGAACACCGGGGAGCTGTTTTTT
CASSQTSGSANTGELFF